This is a list of T cell receptor beta chains from one sample in a study of T cell responses to AZD1222 COVID-19 vaccine. Only in-frame clones appear in the TCRdb table, and some are missing; sequencing was by immunoSEQ multiplex PCR. The repertoire holds under 50,000 clones, with 80% to 90% as singletons. The sample consisted of peripheral blood, taken 28 days after the second dose of the MenACWY control vaccine. The receptors derive from an adult who received the MenACWY meningococcal vaccine as a control. CDR3s leave out the opening cysteine and the closing phenylalanine or tryptophan. Part of the rows lack a size; the others show once, few, many or a class for expanded clones.

cdr3_aa j_call v_call clone_size
ASSGGLGGETQY TRBJ2-5 TRBV9 .
ASSLEPGASGSSYNEQF TRBJ2-1 TRBV5-1 .
ASSSQTREGNEQF TRBJ2-1 TRBV7-3 .
ATSDLGGAAYGYT TRBJ1-2 TRBV24-1 .
ASSLGQGLTDTQY TRBJ2-3 TRBV19 .
ASSLDWSSYNEQF TRBJ2-1 TRBV3-1/TRBV3-2 .
ASSLVHGSGPYEQY TRBJ2-7 TRBV5-1 .
ASSSNRNRGHPYEQY TRBJ2-7 TRBV7-8 few
ASSQPGTSASYEQY TRBJ2-7 TRBV4-1 .
SVGWAGMDTDTQY TRBJ2-3 TRBV29-1 .
ATSRGGQASYEQY TRBJ2-7 TRBV15 .
ASSGSGGRASSSYEQY TRBJ2-7 TRBV9 .
ASSLVGARGSSPLH TRBJ1-6 TRBV5-1 .
ASSEGSVRSYEQY TRBJ2-7 TRBV2 .